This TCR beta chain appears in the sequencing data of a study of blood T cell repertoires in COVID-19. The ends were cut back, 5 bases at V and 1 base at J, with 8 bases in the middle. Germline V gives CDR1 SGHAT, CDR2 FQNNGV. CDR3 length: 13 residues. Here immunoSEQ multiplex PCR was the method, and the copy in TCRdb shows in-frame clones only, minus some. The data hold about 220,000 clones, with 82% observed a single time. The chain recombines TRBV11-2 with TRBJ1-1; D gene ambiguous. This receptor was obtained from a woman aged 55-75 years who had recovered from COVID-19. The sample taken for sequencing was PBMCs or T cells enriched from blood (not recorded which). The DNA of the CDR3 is TGTGCCAGCAGCCTTACACCGAACACTGAAGCTTTCTTT. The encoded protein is CASSLTPNTEAFF.